The table lists the clone carrying this T cell receptor (beta chain) with a count of one. The antigen remains undetermined. Trimming cost V 4 bases and J 7 bases; bases outside gene matches: 8. This CDR3 has 16 amino acids. Germline V CDR1 and CDR2: SGHRS, YFSETQ. These data are taken from a study of T cell responses to AZD1222 COVID-19 vaccine. General study results and limits: Repertoires were collected only later (after the peak T cell response had occurred). Most donors were white British and more were female, and clonal diversity was possibly underestimated. CD4 TCRs linked to vaccination spanned spike, dominating at 160-218 and 743-854.

Assay: immunoSEQ multiplex PCR; the TCRdb copy retains only in-frame clones and omits some. The repertoire has 77,000 or so clones, around 88% of them found once; the top ten carry around 20%. This chain connects TRBV5-1 to TRBJ2-2, with TRBD2 matching 12 bases. Here the sequenced sample was peripheral blood, taken on day 0 of AZD1222 vaccination. This clonotype was obtained from an adult in good health. The CDR3 coding sequence is TGCGCCAGCAGCCCTCCTAGCGGGAGGGCCGTCGGGGAGCTGTTTTTT. The encoded protein is CASSPPSGRAVGELFF. Filled out from reference TRBV5-1 and TRBJ2-2, the complete variable domain reads KAGVTQTPRYLIKTRGQQVTLSCSPISGHRSVSWYQQTPGQGLQFLFEYFSETQRNKGNFPGRFSGRQFSNSRSEMNVSTLELGDSALYLCASSPPSGRAVGELFFGEGSRLTVL.